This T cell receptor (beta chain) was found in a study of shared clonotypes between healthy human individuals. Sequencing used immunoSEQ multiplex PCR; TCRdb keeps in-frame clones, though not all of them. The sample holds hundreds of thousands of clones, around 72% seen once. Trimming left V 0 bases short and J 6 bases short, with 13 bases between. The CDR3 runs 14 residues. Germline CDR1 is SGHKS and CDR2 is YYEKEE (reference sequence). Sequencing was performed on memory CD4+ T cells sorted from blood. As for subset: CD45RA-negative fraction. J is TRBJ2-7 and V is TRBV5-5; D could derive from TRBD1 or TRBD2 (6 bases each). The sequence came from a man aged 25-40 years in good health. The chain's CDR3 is CASSLEVRGGEQYF. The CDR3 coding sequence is TGTGCCAGCAGCTTGGAGGTCAGGGGAGGCGAGCAGTACTTC.